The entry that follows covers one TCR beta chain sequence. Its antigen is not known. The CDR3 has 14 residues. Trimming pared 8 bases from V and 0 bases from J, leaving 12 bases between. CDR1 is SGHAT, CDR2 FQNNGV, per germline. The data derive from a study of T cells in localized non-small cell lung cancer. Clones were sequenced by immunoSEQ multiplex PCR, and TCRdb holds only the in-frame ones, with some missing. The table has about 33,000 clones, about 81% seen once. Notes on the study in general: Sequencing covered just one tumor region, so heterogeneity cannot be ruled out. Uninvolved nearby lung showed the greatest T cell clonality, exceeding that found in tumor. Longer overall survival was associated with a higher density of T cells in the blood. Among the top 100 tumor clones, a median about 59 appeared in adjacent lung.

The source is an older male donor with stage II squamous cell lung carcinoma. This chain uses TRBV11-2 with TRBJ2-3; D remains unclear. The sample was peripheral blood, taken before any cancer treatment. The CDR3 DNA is TGTGCCAGCTCCGTCGGGTCTAGCACAGATACGCAGTATTTT. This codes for CASSVGSSTDTQYF.